This T cell receptor beta chain was captured by sequencing in a study of blood T cells in healthy people across ages. The CDR3 runs 16 residues. The germline CDR1 and CDR2 sequences are SGHTA and FQGNSA. V lost 2 bases to trimming and J lost 0 bases; unmatched junction nucleotides: 7. The study, taken as a whole, reports: Among long-lived donors, naive CD4+ cells were more numerous and diversity higher than in aged donors.

A second PCR, run for roughly 7 to 11 cycles, used a sample-barcoded 5' primer plus a J-beta primer mix. Each of the cDNA molecules was tagged by a template-switch adaptor with 12 random nucleotides. There were at least 3 million CDR3-containing paired-end reads obtained from each sample. TCRdb called the 5' RACE reads again in MiXCR, with one record for every CDR3 protein. The sample has 650,000 to 1,000,000 distinct CDR3 sequences; around 34% are singletons. This clonotype was observed at least ten times. Its antigen is still unknown. Sequencing used blood. The V gene is TRBV7-2, the J gene TRBJ2-7; 7 nucleotides align to TRBD2. This TCR derives from a man between 18 and 35 years old in good health. CDR3: CASSLSASGDSYEQYF. CDR3 in DNA: TGTGCCAGCAGCTTAAGTGCTAGCGGAGACTCCTACGAGCAGTACTTC.